One T cell receptor beta chain is described in this entry. The CDR3 runs to 15 residues. V lost 2 bases, J lost 0 bases, and 9 bases lay in between. CDR1 and CDR2 from the germline V gene are SGHKS and YYEKEE (reference sequence). This specimen belongs to a study of shared clonotypes between healthy human individuals. Assay: immunoSEQ multiplex PCR; the TCRdb copy retains only in-frame clones and omits some. The profile shows some 360,000 clones, less than 85% of them singletons. The sample comprised memory CD4+ T cells sorted from blood. This sample's subset: CD45RA-negative fraction. The rearrangement links TRBV5-5 to TRBJ2-1; D could derive from TRBD1 or TRBD2 (6 bases each). The TCR originated in a young man in good health. The CDR3 region has the DNA TGTGCCAGCAGCTTACAGGGAGGCTCCTACAATGAGCAGTTCTTC. Translation: CASSLQGGSYNEQFF.